This note documents a single T cell receptor (beta chain) sequence. Its antigen is not known. This specimen comes from a study of shared clonotypes between healthy human individuals. As for the study in general: Used for every donor were three CD4 naive, three CD4 memory, two CD8 naive and one CD8 memory plate. Notes on the study in general: Generation probabilities were higher for clonotypes shared across all four sorted-subset donors than for unshared ones.

Clones were sequenced by immunoSEQ multiplex PCR, and TCRdb holds only the in-frame ones, with some missing. The table includes about 960,000 clones, around 80% detected once. The CDR3 is 16 amino acids. CDR1 is LNHNV, CDR2 YYDKDF, per germline (reference sequence). V lost 1 base to trimming and J lost 0 bases, with 10 bases between them. The sequence was collected from a man aged 18 to 29 in good health. This chain joins TRBV15 and TRBJ1-3; D is undetermined. The sequenced material came from memory CD4+ T cells sorted from blood. The subset: CD45RA-negative fraction. DNA of the CDR3: TGTGCCACCAGCAGAGGAGGGCGGAGCTCTGGAAACACCATATATTTT. Its translation is CATSRGGRSSGNTIYF.